A selection of T cell receptor beta chains follows, all from one sample in a study of identical twins. TCRdb passed the 5' RACE reads through MiXCR, listing each CDR3 protein once. The sample has about 260,000 distinct CDR3 sequences, approximately 7% seen once. This same sample was also taken into another study, of yellow fever vaccine responses in identical twins.

The sequencing sample was made of memory (CD45RO+) T cells sorted from blood. The receptors here all came from a woman younger than 30 in good health. Both conserved end residues are part of each CDR3. Fields, in order: V gene, clone size, D gene, J gene, CDR3 DNA, CDR3 protein. A D gene is named only where the DNA matches it firmly. A clone size is listed for some rows: how often the clone was seen (once, few, many), or a class if it is expanded.

>TRBV24-1|few|TRBD1|TRBJ2-3
TGTGCCACCAGTGATTTGAGGCAGGGGGCGAGCACAGATACGCAGTATTTT
CATSDLRQGASTDTQYF
>TRBV12-3/TRBV12-4|many|-|TRBJ2-1
TGTGCCAGCACCATGGGGGTATCCTACAATGAGCAGTTCTTC
CASTMGVSYNEQFF
>TRBV4-1|-|-|TRBJ2-6
TGCGCCAGCAGCCAAGATCTGTCGGGCTCTGGGGCCAACGTCCTGACTTTC
CASSQDLSGSGANVLTF
>TRBV20-1|few|-|TRBJ1-2
TGCAGTGCTACTAAACAAGGGGGCTACACCTTC
CSATKQGGYTF
>TRBV5-4|-|TRBD2|TRBJ2-1
TGTGCCAGCAGCTTGGGCCTAGCGGGGCACTACAATGAGCAGTTCTTC
CASSLGLAGHYNEQFF
>TRBV5-5|many|TRBD2|TRBJ2-1
TGTGCCAGCAGCTTAAATTTGATTGGGGGGGGTCGGGATGAGCAGTTCTTC
CASSLNLIGGGRDEQFF
>TRBV5-6|many|TRBD1|TRBJ1-5
TGTGCCAGCAGCCGAGACAGGGATCAGCCCCAGCATTTT
CASSRDRDQPQHF
>TRBV7-3|few|-|TRBJ2-2
TGTGCCAGCAGCCCCGGGGGACACGCCACCGGGGAGCTGTTTTTT
CASSPGGHATGELFF
>TRBV7-9|few|TRBD1|TRBJ2-1
TGTGCCAGCAGCTCTTCTGCCGGGACAGTGCAGTTCTTC
CASSSSAGTVQFF
>TRBV12-3/TRBV12-4|few|TRBD2|TRBJ2-3
TGTGCCAGCAGTTTGATAGCGGGAGGTTTGGATACGCAGTATTTT
CASSLIAGGLDTQYF
>TRBV20-1|-|TRBD1|TRBJ1-1
TGCAGTGCTAGAGGGGGGAGGGGGCGCCGGGACACTGAAGCTTTCTTT
CSARGGRGRRDTEAFF
>TRBV7-6|-|TRBD2|TRBJ2-1
TGTGCCAGCAGCTTAGCGGGCGGGAGTTCGGACCCATACAATGAGCAGTTCTTC
CASSLAGGSSDPYNEQFF
>TRBV20-1|few|TRBD2|TRBJ2-1
TGCAGTGCTAGACCCCCAGCGGGAGGTACCAATGAGCAGTTCTTC
CSARPPAGGTNEQFF
>TRBV3-1|-|-|TRBJ2-4
TGTGCCAGCAGCCAAGATCCGATCCCCAAAAACATTCAGTACTTC
CASSQDPIPKNIQYF
>TRBV6-2/TRBV6-3|few|-|TRBJ1-1
TGTGCCAGTAAACGGGAGGGTAACACTGAAGCTTTCTTT
CASKREGNTEAFF
>TRBV7-9|many|TRBD1|TRBJ2-1
TGTGCCAGCAGCCCCCGGGCAGGGGGCACGTCCTACAATGAGCAGTTCTTC
CASSPRAGGTSYNEQFF
>TRBV6-1|few|TRBD1|TRBJ1-1
TGTGCCAGCAGTGGGAGGGGACAGGGGGCCCCTGAAGCTTTCTTT
CASSGRGQGAPEAFF